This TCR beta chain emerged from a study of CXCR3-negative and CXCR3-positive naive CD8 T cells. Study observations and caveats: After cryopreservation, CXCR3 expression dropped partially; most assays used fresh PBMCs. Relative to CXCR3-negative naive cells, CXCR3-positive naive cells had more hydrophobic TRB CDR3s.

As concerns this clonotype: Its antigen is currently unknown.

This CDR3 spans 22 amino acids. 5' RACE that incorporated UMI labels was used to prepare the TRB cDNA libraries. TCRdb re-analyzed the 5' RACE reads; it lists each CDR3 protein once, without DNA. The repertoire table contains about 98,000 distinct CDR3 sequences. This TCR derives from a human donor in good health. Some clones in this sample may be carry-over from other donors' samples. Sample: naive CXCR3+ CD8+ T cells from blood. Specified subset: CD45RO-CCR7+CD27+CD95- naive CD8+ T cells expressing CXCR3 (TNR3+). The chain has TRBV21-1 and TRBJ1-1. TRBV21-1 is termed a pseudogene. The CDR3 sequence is CASSKKRRGDSCRHGMNTEAFF.